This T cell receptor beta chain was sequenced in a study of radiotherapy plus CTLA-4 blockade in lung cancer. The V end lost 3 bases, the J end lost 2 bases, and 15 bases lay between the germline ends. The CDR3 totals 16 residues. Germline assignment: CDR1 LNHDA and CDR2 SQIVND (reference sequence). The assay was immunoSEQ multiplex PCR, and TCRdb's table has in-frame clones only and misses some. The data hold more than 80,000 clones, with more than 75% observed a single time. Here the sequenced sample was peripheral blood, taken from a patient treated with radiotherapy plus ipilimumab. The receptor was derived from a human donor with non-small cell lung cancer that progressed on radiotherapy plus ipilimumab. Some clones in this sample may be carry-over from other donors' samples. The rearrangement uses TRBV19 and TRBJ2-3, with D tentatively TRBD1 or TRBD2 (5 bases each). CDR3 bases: TGTGCCAGTAGTATTAACCGGGGCTACTCCACAGATACGCAGTATTTT. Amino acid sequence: CASSINRGYSTDTQYF.